This T cell receptor (beta chain) was observed in a study of blood T cell repertoires in COVID-19. Across the study: The samples span acute and convalescent COVID-19 from the United States, Italy and Spain. The cDNA or gDNA used as material had been derived from T cells, B-cell-depleted T cells, or PBMCs.

Per the study methods: Amplification from reference gene primers served as the basis for estimated nucleated cell counts. The assay was immunoSEQ multiplex PCR, and TCRdb's table has in-frame clones only and misses some. V and J calls and clone size are those listed in that table; D and trimming were worked out from the DNA. This sample has approximately 50,000 clones, with 83% found just once. The CDR3 has 13 amino acids. Trimming pared 1 base from V and 5 bases from J, leaving 5 bases between. Germline CDR1 is SEHNR and CDR2 is FQNEAQ (reference sequence). The chain links TRBV7-9 to TRBJ1-4; D gene uncertain. The sequence came from a human donor in a cohort sampled during active COVID-19. Sequencing was carried out using peripheral blood. CDR3 DNA: TGTGCCAGCAGCTTAGTCCCGAATGAAAAACTGTTTTTT. It codes for CASSLVPNEKLFF.